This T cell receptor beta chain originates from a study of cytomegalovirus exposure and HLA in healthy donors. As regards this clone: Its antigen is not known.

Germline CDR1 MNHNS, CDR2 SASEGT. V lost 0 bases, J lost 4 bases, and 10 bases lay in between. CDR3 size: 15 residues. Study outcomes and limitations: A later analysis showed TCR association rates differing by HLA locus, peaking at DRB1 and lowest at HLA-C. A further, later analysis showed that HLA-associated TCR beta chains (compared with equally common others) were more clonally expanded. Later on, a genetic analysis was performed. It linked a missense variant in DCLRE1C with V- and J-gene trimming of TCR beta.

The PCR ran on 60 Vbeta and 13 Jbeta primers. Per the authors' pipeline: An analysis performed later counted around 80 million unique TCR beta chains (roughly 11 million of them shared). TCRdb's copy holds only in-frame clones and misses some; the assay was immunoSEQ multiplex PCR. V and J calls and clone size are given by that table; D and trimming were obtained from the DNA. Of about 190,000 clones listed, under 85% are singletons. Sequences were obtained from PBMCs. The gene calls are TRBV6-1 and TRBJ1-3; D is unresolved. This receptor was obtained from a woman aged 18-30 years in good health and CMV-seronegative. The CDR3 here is CASSEAEGYGNTIYF. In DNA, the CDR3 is TGTGCCAGCAGTGAAGCAGAGGGATACGGAAACACCATATATTTT.